The sequence of this T cell receptor (beta chain) was determined in a study of cytotoxic CD8 clonotypes in ibrutinib-treated CLL. Study in general: Outcomes included 25 or so partial and 2 complete responses; after median around 5.5 years, 14 stayed remitted and about twelve progressed. Mean values per sample were around 250,000 productive templates and tens of thousands of productive rearrangements.

Germline CDR1 reads WNHNN; CDR2 reads SYGVQD (reference sequence). The CDR3 consists of 13 residues. The V and J ends lost 2 bases and 3 bases respectively, with 7 bases between them. Study findings and constraints: At the start, clonality exceeded age-matched healthy donors and followed circulating CD8+ T-cell counts. Public clonotypes, rarely seen, contracted or held steady on treatment.

TCRdb's copy holds only in-frame clones and misses some; the assay was immunoSEQ multiplex PCR. The sample holds 30,000 to 40,000 clones; over 55% are singletons and the top ten take 16%. Concerning this clone: Antigen: not known.

V and J are TRBV10-1 and TRBJ1-2; D perhaps matches TRBD1 (5 bases). This TCR derives from a human donor with chronic lymphocytic leukemia. The material was PBMCs, obtained at disease progression, from a patient treated with ibrutinib. The CDR3 sequence: CASSEGAYYGYTF. The CDR3 bases are TGCGCCAGCAGTGAGGGGGCCTACTATGGCTACACCTTC.